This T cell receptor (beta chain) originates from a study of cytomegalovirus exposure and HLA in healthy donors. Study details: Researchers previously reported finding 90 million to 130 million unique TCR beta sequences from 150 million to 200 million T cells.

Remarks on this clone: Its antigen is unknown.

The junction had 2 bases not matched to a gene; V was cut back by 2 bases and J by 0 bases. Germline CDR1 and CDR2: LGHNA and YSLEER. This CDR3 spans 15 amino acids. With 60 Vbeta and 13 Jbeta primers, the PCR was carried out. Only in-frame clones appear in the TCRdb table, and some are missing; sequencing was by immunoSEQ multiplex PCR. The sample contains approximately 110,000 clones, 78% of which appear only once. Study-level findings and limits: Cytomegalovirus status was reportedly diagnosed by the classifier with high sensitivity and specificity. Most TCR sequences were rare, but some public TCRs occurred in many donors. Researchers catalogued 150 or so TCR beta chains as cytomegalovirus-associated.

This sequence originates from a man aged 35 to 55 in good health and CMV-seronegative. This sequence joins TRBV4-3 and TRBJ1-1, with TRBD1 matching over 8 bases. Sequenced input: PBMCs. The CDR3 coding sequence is TGCGCCAGCAGCCAACCAGGGGGCTTGAACACTGAAGCTTTCTTT. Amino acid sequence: CASSQPGGLNTEAFF.